The rows below give T cell receptor beta chains drawn from one sample of a study of STAT3 mutations in large granular lymphocyte leukemia. Some clones are missing from TCRdb's copy, which holds only in-frame ones; the method was immunoSEQ multiplex PCR. This sample carries about 3,700 clones, 30% to 40% of them seen once, and the ten largest clones take approximately 81%. The sample was peripheral blood mononuclear cells. The source is a man aged 55 to 69 with T-cell large granular lymphocyte leukemia. Some clones in this sample may be carry-over from other donors' samples. Each CDR3 is given with its conserved first and last residue. D genes are given only for firm matches. A row's size may be missing; if present it is once, few, many or a size class.

j_gene,d_gene,len,abundance,v_gene,CDR3nt,CDR3aa
TRBJ1-5,.,12,.,TRBV6-6,TGTGCCAGCAGCCAGGGGAATCAGCCCCAGCATTTT,CASSQGNQPQHF
TRBJ2-6,.,15,.,TRBV6-5,TGTGCCAGCGGACTCCTTGGAGCTGGGGCCAACGTCCTGACTTTC,CASGLLGAGANVLTF
TRBJ1-5,TRBD1,14,few,TRBV6-6,TGTGCCAGCTGCCTAGGACAGGGCACCCAGCCCCAGCATTTT,CASCLGQGTQPQHF
TRBJ2-3,TRBD2,16,.,TRBV5-5,TGTGCCAGCAGCTTGGTCCGCGGGGGTGGAGGAGATACGCAGTATTTT,CASSLVRGGGGDTQYF
TRBJ2-5,.,14,.,TRBV5-4,TGTGCCAGCAGCGCCGGCGGAGGGCGGCAGACCCAGTACTTC,CASSAGGGRQTQYF
TRBJ2-5,.,13,.,TRBV5-1,TGCGCCAGCAGCTTGTTGTTAGCGGAGACCCAGTACTTC,CASSLLLAETQYF
TRBJ2-7,.,12,few,TRBV7-9,TGTGCCAGCAGCTCCGGGAGATACGAGCAGTACTTC,CASSSGRYEQYF
TRBJ2-2,.,15,.,TRBV5-6,TGTGCCAGCAGACCCACAGGGACGAACACCGGGGAGCTGTTTTTT,CASRPTGTNTGELFF
TRBJ1-5,.,15,.,TRBV5-1,TGCGCCAGCAGCCCGGGACTTGGAGGCAATCAGCCCCAGCATTTT,CASSPGLGGNQPQHF
TRBJ1-5,.,14,few,TRBV10-2,TGCGCCAGTAAAGGACACAGCGGCGATCAGCCCCAGCATTTT,CASKGHSGDQPQHF
TRBJ2-1,TRBD1,15,few,TRBV5-1,TGCGCCAGCAGCGCAGGGACAGGGGGATCCAATGAGCAGTTCTTC,CASSAGTGGSNEQFF
TRBJ1-5,.,14,.,TRBV28,TGTGCCAGCAGTTTGGTGGGGGGTGGTCAGCCCCAGCATTTT,CASSLVGGGQPQHF
TRBJ2-7,.,14,few,TRBV7-3,TGTGCCAGCAGCCCCGAGGCTGGAGGCTACGAGCAGTACTTC,CASSPEAGGYEQYF
TRBJ2-6,.,15,few,TRBV28,TGTGCCAGCAGTCCGCCACTGTCTGGGGCCAACGTCCTGACTTTC,CASSPPLSGANVLTF
TRBJ2-2,TRBD2,15,few,TRBV5-1,TGCGCCAGCAGCTTGGCTAGCGGGAGTTCCGGGGAGCTGTTTTTT,CASSLASGSSGELFF